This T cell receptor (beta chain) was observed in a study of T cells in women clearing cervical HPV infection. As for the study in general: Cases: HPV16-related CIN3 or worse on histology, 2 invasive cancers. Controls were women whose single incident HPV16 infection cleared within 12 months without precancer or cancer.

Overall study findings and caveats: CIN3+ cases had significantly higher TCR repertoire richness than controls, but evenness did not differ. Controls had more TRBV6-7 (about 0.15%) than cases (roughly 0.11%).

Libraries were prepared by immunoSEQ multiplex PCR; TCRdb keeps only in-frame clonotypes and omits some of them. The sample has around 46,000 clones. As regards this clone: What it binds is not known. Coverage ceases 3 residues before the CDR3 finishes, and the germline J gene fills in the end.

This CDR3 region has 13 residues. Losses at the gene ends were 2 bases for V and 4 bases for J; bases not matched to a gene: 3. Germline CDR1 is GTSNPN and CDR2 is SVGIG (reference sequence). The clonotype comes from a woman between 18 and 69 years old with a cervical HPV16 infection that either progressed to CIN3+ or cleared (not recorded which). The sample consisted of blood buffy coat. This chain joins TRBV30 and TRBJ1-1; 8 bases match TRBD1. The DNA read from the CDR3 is TGTGCCTGGAGTCGACAGGGGAGCACTGAA. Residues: CAWSRQGSTE. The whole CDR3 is CAWSRQGSTEAFF.